This T cell receptor (beta chain) is drawn from a study of Graves' ophthalmopathy and Graves' hyperthyroidism (dated by TCRdb to between 2018 and 2020). Background on the whole study: Peripheral blood was collected before any treatment was given, at the time of initial diagnosis. For training and testing, the approximately 92 patients in the discovery cohort were randomly divided in a 7:3 ratio. In over 5 hyperthyroidism patients, the T-cell repertoire of thyroid tissue was compared with the T-cell repertoire of blood. An independent validation cohort was composed of about 20 hyperthyroidism patients and more than 15 patients who later progressed from hyperthyroidism to ophthalmopathy. The study used signatures of the TCR beta repertoire to tell Graves' ophthalmopathy apart from Graves' hyperthyroidism and to predict which patients would progress to ophthalmopathy. To explore V-J signatures distinguishing ophthalmopathy from hyperthyroidism, a discovery set of some 100 patients (fewer than 45 ophthalmopathy, around 55 stable hyperthyroidism) was enrolled. In total, around 140 blood samples were TCR-sequenced: fewer than 50 ophthalmopathy, approximately 75 hyperthyroidism and about 17 hyperthyroidism-to-ophthalmopathy patients. Following sampling, methimazole starting at 30 mg daily was administered to hyperthyroidism patients, and high-dose intravenous methylprednisolone was administered to ophthalmopathy patients. Overall results and qualifications from the work: Sample size was not statistically predetermined, and group allocation was not concealed from the investigators. In validation, the model predicted ophthalmopathy progression with about 70% sensitivity and around 72% specificity; some 13 predicted patients were CT-confirmed with GO in a median of approximately 6.5 months. In cross-validation, the 13-signature model distinguished ophthalmopathy from stable hyperthyroidism with roughly 90% sensitivity and nearly 82% specificity, and in the test set the corresponding values were around 80% and 75%. Most expanded thyroid clonotypes with a frequency above 0.001 also appeared in blood, which suggests that blood repertoires may reflect the immune response in the thyroid.

For repertoire sequencing, the TCR beta CDR3 regions were amplified from RNA transcripts. HTBI primers and the Qiagen OneStep RT-PCR kit were used in a first-round RT-PCR, which was followed by a second-round multiplex PCR, size selection and purification. Libraries were sequenced on an Illumina HiSeq2000 using paired-end 100 bp reads. The authors' analysis ran thus. SOAPnuke was used for read processing, and reads with adapters, uncalled bases, a mean Phred below 15, or no exact constant-primer or identifier match were discarded. High-quality paired reads were merged with COPE v1.2.5. Unique nucleotide sequences were defined as clonotypes and aligned to IMGT TRB V, D and J references using MiTCR v1.1. The analysis was limited to V-J combinations with a frequency above 0.0001, which together covered over 98% of repertoires. For each V-J combination, a TCR clonal expansion and chaos score was defined as F50 clonal expansion divided by the chaos observed in the TCRdist matrix. Welch's t-statistics and random forest were used to narrow the features down to more than 10 V-J combinations, which were then fed into a naive Bayes classifier. Thyroid-blood repertoire similarity was quantified with the Morisita-Horn index. The public reads were quality trimmed at Q25 with fastp and then assembled into clones with MiXCR by TCRdb, keeping productive beta chains. Entries are consolidated by CDR3 protein sequence, retaining the most common genes and DNA. TCRdb assigned the V and J calls; the authors' analysis was not used. The sample table contains some 410,000 distinct CDR3 sequences; only one count was recorded for around 21% of them. Around 3% of the sample is taken by the ten largest.

Including the terminal cysteine and phenylalanine, the CDR3 comprises 15 residues. CDR3 DNA only is kept here, 45 bases in frame from base 1. V drops 2 bases and J drops 5 bases, leaving 15 bases in between. Sequences SEHNR (CDR1) and FQNEAQ (CDR2) are obtained from the germline V gene (reference sequence). Hyperthyroidism was defined as stable when no progression to ophthalmopathy occurred within 18 months of follow-up. Patients with hyperthyroidism were aged 18 to 65 years, had been newly diagnosed, and had a disease duration of less than 2 months. Patients with other autoimmune diseases, uncontrolled infections, pregnancy or lactation were excluded from the study. Diagnosis relied on clinical symptoms, serum thyroxine, TRAb, thyroid ultrasound and orbital computed tomography. Using Ficoll-Paque density gradient centrifugation, PBMCs were isolated from 10 ml of fresh peripheral blood. Trizol reagent was used to extract the total RNA, and its quality was then checked on an Agilent 2100 Bioanalyzer.

On this clonotype: Its recognized antigen is unknown. No clone much larger than this one lies a single base away; base qualities are absent.

The rearrangement joined TRBV7-9 to TRBJ2-5; the D gene is possibly TRBD1, with 5 bases matching. What was sequenced was peripheral blood. This TCR came from a woman aged 18-30 years with stable Graves' hyperthyroidism. Donor details come from another sample of the same person, matched by shared clones. For the CDR3, the sequence is CASSLNPAGPETQYF. The nucleotide sequence is given as TGTGCCAGCAGCTTAAACCCGGCAGGGCCGGAGACCCAGTACTTC.